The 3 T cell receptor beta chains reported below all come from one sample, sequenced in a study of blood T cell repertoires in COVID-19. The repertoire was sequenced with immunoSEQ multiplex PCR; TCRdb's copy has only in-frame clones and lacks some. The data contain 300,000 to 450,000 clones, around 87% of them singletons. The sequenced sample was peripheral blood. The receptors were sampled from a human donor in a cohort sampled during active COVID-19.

For the CDR3, the DNA is TGTGCCAGCAGCCCGTCCGGACAGGTCTCCTACGAGCAGTACTTC. Protein: CASSPSGQVSYEQYF. The chain is built from TRBV3-1 (or the pseudogene TRBV3-2) and TRBJ2-7, with 7 bases that match TRBD1. The CDR3 runs to 15 residues. The V and J ends lost 4 bases and 0 bases, in that order; junction bases with no gene match: 6. Germline lookup yields CDR1 LGHDT and CDR2 YNNKEL (reference sequence).

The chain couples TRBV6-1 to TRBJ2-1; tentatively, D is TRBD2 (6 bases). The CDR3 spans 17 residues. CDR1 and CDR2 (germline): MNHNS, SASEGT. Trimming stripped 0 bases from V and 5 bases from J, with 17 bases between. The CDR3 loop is CASSEARLAGGNNEQFF. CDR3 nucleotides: TGTGCCAGCAGTGAAGCGAGGTTGGCGGGCGGGAACAATGAGCAGTTCTTC.

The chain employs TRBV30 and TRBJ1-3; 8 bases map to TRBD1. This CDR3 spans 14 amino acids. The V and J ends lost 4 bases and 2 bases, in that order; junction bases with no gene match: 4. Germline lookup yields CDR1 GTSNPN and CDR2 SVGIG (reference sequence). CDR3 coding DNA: TGTGCCTGGAATCAGGGGGCGGCTGGAAACACCATATATTTT. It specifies CAWNQGAAGNTIYF.